The 18 T cell receptor beta chains presented below share a single source sample, sequenced in a study of Graves' ophthalmopathy and Graves' hyperthyroidism (dated by TCRdb to 2017 to 2018). Data came from an Illumina HiSeq 2000. TCR beta CDR3 regions were amplified from RNA transcripts for repertoire sequencing. A first-round RT-PCR used HTBI primers with the Qiagen OneStep RT-PCR kit, followed by a second-round multiplex PCR, size selection and purification. The public sequencing data were trimmed at Q25 with fastp and processed into clonotypes with MiXCR by TCRdb, which kept only in-frame beta chains. Duplicate CDR3 protein sequences are folded into a single record with the most common DNA and genes. The sample table records 200,000 to 250,000 distinct CDR3 sequences; roughly 21% of these occur just once. Clones ranked in the top ten supply more than 35% of the sample. The sequenced material came from peripheral blood. These receptors were taken from a woman aged 45-59 years with Graves' ophthalmopathy. Donor details come from another sample of the same person, matched by shared clones.

This clonotype was observed a few times. The gene calls are TRBV5-8 and TRBJ2-5; no definite D call. V was trimmed by 0 bases and J by 4 bases, leaving 10 bases between them. The V gene's germline CDR1 is SGHTS and CDR2 YDEGEE. The CDR3 is 14 amino acids. CDR3 in DNA: TGTGCCAGCAGCTTGGAAGCGAACGGAGAGACCCAGTACTTC. Its protein is CASSLEANGETQYF.

This clonotype showed up many times. The chain has TRBV19 and TRBJ1-1; D possibly corresponds to TRBD1 (5 bases). V was trimmed by 8 bases and J by 1 base, leaving 8 bases between them. Per germline, CDR1 LNHDA and CDR2 SQIVND (reference sequence). CDR3 length: 12 residues. This CDR3 is CASWQGNTEAFF. CDR3 nucleotides: TGTGCCAGTTGGCAGGGGAACACTGAAGCTTTCTTT.

Many counts were recorded for this clonotype. The chain couples TRBV6-5 to TRBJ1-3; D is ambiguous. Germline V gene sequence: CDR1 MNHEY, CDR2 SVGAGI. This CDR3 contains 15 residues. The V and J ends lost 0 bases and 4 bases respectively, with 10 bases between them. The CDR3 reads CASSYSGPKGNTIYF. For the CDR3, the DNA is TGTGCCAGCAGTTACTCCGGACCTAAAGGAAACACCATATATTTT.

This clonotype was counted many times. The V and J genes are TRBV11-2 and TRBJ1-1; D remains ambiguous. V was trimmed by 6 bases and J by 6 bases, leaving 14 bases between them. Germline CDR1 is SGHAT and CDR2 is FQNNGV. The CDR3 consists of 13 residues. CDR3 DNA sequence: TGTGCCAGCAGTTCGCCGGCTCTCTCTGAAGCTTTCTTT. Protein: CASSSPALSEAFF.

This clonotype was recorded at least ten times. The chain joins TRBV18 to TRBJ1-5; D remains ambiguous. Trimming took off 5 bases at V and 0 bases at J, with 8 bases between the two ends. CDR3 length equals 14 residues. Germline assignment: CDR1 KGHSH and CDR2 LQKENI. In DNA form, the CDR3 reads TGTGCCAGCTCATCGGTCGATAGCAATCAGCCCCAGCATTTT. The encoded protein is CASSSVDSNQPQHF.

In its sample, this clonotype was seen many times. The chain employs TRBV5-1 and TRBJ2-7, with 7 bases fitting TRBD1. Germline lookup yields CDR1 SGHRS and CDR2 YFSETQ. Germline trimming cut 4 bases from V and 0 bases from J; bases unmatched to any gene: 7. There are 15 residues in the CDR3. The CDR3, as DNA: TGCGCCAGCAGCCAACAGTCAGGGGGCTCCTACGAGCAGTACTTC. This codes for CASSQQSGGSYEQYF.

This clonotype showed up many times. This chain connects TRBV7-8 to TRBJ1-1; no definite D call. This CDR3 has 16 amino acids. The germline gives CDR1 SGHVS, CDR2 FQNEAQ. V was cut by 5 bases and J by 0 bases, with 16 bases left in between. CDR3 bases: TGTGCCAGCAGCCCATTTAGTGAGGAAATGAACACTGAAGCTTTCTTT. It yields the protein CASSPFSEEMNTEAFF.

Many counts were recorded for this clonotype. The chain employs TRBV4-1 and TRBJ2-5, with 7 bases aligning to TRBD1. CDR1 and CDR2 from the germline V gene are MGHRA and YSYEKL. This CDR3 comprises 17 residues. With V trimmed by 1 base and J by 2 bases, 10 bases remained unmatched. CDR3 sequence reads: CASSQAWDSSGQETQYF. CDR3 bases: TGCGCCAGCAGCCAAGCCTGGGACAGCTCGGGGCAAGAGACCCAGTACTTC.

The sample holds many counts of this clonotype. The genes are TRBV19 and TRBJ2-7; D is perhaps TRBD1 (6 bases). The V end lost 3 bases, the J end lost 6 bases, and 12 bases lay between the germline ends. The CDR3 has 13 residues. Germline assignment: CDR1 LNHDA and CDR2 SQIVND (reference sequence). CDR3 sequence: CASSMDSISEQYF. DNA of the CDR3: TGTGCCAGTAGTATGGACAGTATTTCCGAGCAGTACTTC.

This clonotype appeared many times. The chain joins TRBV12-3 or TRBV12-4 to TRBJ1-1; 7 nucleotides agree with TRBD1. The CDR3 is made up of 15 amino acids. The J segment lost 3 bases and the V segment lost 4 bases, leaving 8 bases of the junction unmatched. As DNA, the CDR3 is TGTGCCAGCAGTTCCCTGACAGGGCTGGACACTGAAGCTTTCTTT. Amino acids: CASSSLTGLDTEAFF.

Ten or more counts support this clonotype. CDR3 loop: CASSLGGHSPLHF. For the CDR3, the DNA is TGTGCCAGCAGTTTAGGCGGGCATTCACCCCTCCACTTT. The chain carries TRBV27 and TRBJ1-6, with D uncertain. The ends were cut back, 2 bases at V and 8 bases at J, with 7 bases in the middle. Germline CDR1 reads MNHEY; CDR2 reads SMNVEV (reference sequence). There are 13 residues in the CDR3.

This clonotype was seen ten or more times. The chain carries TRBV30 and TRBJ1-1; 7 nucleotides match TRBD1. V was pared by 3 bases and J by 4 bases, with 5 bases of the junction left unmatched. This CDR3 contains 13 residues. Per germline, CDR1 GTSNPN and CDR2 SVGIG (reference sequence). DNA of the CDR3: TGTGCCTGGAGGGCGACAGGGCGCACTGAAGCTTTCTTT. Protein: CAWRATGRTEAFF.

This clonotype came up many times. The chain recombines TRBV29-1 with TRBJ1-1; no firm D call. V lost 0 bases and J lost 4, with 9 bases in between. The CDR3 is 13 amino acids. CDR1 SQVTM and CDR2 ANQGSEA come from the germline V gene. DNA of the CDR3: TGCAGCGTTGAAGACCCACTAGGCACTGAAGCTTTCTTT. It yields the protein CSVEDPLGTEAFF.

This clonotype has a count of ten or more. The V and J genes are TRBV5-1 and TRBJ1-2; TRBD1 is a possible D gene (5 bases). With 5 bases removed from V and 5 bases from J, the gap between germline ends came to 16 bases. From germline, CDR1 is SGHRS and CDR2 YFSETQ. The CDR3 length is 14 residues. This chain's CDR3 is CASSLDRLIYGYTF. In DNA form, the CDR3 reads TGCGCCAGCAGTTTAGACAGACTCATTTATGGCTACACCTTC.

The V gene is TRBV11-2, the J gene TRBJ2-2; 8 nucleotides agree with TRBD1. The CDR3 has 14 amino acids. CDR1 and CDR2 from the germline V gene are SGHAT and FQNNGV. Trimming took 5 bases from V and 5 from J; bases not matched to a gene: 4. The CDR3 bases are TGTGCCAGCAGCCAAACAGGGGGGACCGGGGAGCTGTTTTTT. This encodes CASSQTGGTGELFF.

On this clonotype: A read error may explain this, as a much larger clone is one base away. The chain uses TRBV7-9 and TRBJ1-6; D unclear. Trimming left V 3 bases short and J 14 bases short, with 11 bases between. CDR3 length: 12 residues. Per germline, CDR1 SEHNR and CDR2 FQNEAQ (reference sequence). The CDR3 DNA follows: TGTGCCAGCAGCTTCTCGGACTCAGCCCTCCACTTT. This translates into CASSFSDSALHF.

Regarding this clonotype: A much larger clone is a single base away; this may be a read error. This chain joins TRBV5-1 and TRBJ2-5, with a weak D call TRBD2 (6 bases). Trimming stripped 4 bases from V and 3 bases from J, with 19 bases between. CDR1 is SGHRS and CDR2 is YFSETQ in the germline V gene. The CDR3 runs 16 residues. The CDR3 DNA sequence: TGCGCCAGCAGCCCCCTGGAAGTGGGAGGTAAAGAGACCCAGTACTTC. It yields the protein CASSPLEVGGKETQYF.

This clonotype was seen repeatedly, ten times or more. This sequence joins TRBV12-3 or TRBV12-4 and TRBJ2-7, with 8 bases matching TRBD1. The CDR3 has 13 residues. V lost 6 bases, J lost 7 bases, and 8 bases stayed unmatched. CDR3 DNA: TGTGCCAGCAGAGCCGACAGGGGCGGGGAGCAGTACTTC. This sequence encodes CASRADRGGEQYF.